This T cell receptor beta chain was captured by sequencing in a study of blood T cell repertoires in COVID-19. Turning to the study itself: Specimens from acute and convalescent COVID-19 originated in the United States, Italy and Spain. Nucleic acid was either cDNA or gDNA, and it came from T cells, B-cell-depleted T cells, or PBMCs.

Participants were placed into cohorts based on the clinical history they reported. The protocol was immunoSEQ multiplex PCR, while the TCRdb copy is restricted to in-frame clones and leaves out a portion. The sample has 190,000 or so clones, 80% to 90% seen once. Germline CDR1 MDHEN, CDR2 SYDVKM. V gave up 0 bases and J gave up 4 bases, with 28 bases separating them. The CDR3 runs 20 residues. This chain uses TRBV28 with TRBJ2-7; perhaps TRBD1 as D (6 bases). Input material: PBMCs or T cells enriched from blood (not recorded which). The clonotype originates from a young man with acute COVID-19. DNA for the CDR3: TGTGCCAGCAGTTTATGGGGTCCGGGACACAAGTCGACAAGAACGTACGAGCAGTACTTC. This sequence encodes CASSLWGPGHKSTRTYEQYF. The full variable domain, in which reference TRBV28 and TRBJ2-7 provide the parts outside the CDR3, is DVKVTQSSRYLVKRTGEKVFLECVQDMDHENMFWYRQDPGLGLRLIYFSYDVKMKEKGDIPEGYSVSREKKERFSLILESASTNQTSMYLCASSLWGPGHKSTRTYEQYFGPGTRLTVT.